This T cell receptor (beta chain) is drawn from a study of identical twins. A universal primer site was added by template switching, and unique molecular identifiers were carried by the cDNA. TCRdb passed the 5' RACE reads through MiXCR, listing each CDR3 protein once. Of about 1.7 million distinct CDR3 sequences in the sample, around 29% were seen once. This clonotype showed up just a few times. Antigen specificity is unknown. The study, taken as a whole, reports: Carriage of fewer insertions was seen in abundant cord blood beta clonotypes, whereas memory repertoires showed none. Some out-of-frame alpha sequences were shared by twins, and these showed excess low generation probability.

This sequence originates from a newborn girl in good health. Source material: cord blood.

CDR3 in amino acids: CASQAYGGPSGANVLTF. The DNA of the CDR3 is TGTGCCAGCCAGGCCTACGGCGGTCCCTCTGGGGCCAACGTCCTGACTTTC. The rearrangement uses TRBV27 and TRBJ2-6, with D uncertain. CDR3 length: 17 amino acids. The germline CDR1 and CDR2 sequences are MNHEY and SMNVEV (reference sequence). Trimming left V 8 bases short and J 0 bases short, with 17 bases between.